The entry that follows covers one T cell receptor beta chain sequence. Enrollment of patients from Seattle took place during active infection, with longitudinal follow-up. This sample was included in a study of blood T cell repertoires in COVID-19. Background on the study: Sample material is recorded as cDNA or gDNA derived from T cells, B-cell-depleted T cells, or PBMCs.

In the authors' methods: Cell counts per sample came from amplifying reference gene primers. Method: immunoSEQ multiplex PCR; TCRdb's copy keeps in-frame clones and lacks some. The V and J calls and the clone size are those of that table, but D and trimming were determined from the DNA. The sample comprises some 150,000 clones, approximately 85% of which are singletons, and around 8% rests with the top ten. This CDR3 has 11 residues. Trimming at V came to 8 bases and at J to 4 bases, leaving 1 base not matched to a gene. Looked up from germline, CDR1 is MNHEY and CDR2 is SMNVEV (reference sequence). V gene TRBV27 combines with J gene TRBJ1-2, with 7 positions matching TRBD1. The sequenced sample was peripheral blood. The sequence derives from a woman aged 60-75 years with COVID-19, enrolled during active disease. Written as DNA, the CDR3 is TGTGCCAGCCGGACAGGCTATGGCTACACCTTC. Translating it yields CASRTGYGYTF.